The subject of this entry is one TCR beta chain. Antigen unknown. V was shortened by 2 bases and J by 8 bases, with 15 bases between the two germline ends. This CDR3 is built from 14 residues. Germline V lookup: CDR1 KGHSH, CDR2 LQKENI. Amplification used 60 Vbeta primers and 13 Jbeta primers. In the original analysis: Later reanalysis found roughly 80 million unique TCR beta chains, roughly 10 million of them shared. Sequenced by immunoSEQ multiplex PCR; TCRdb stores in-frame clones only, minus some. D and trimming were read from the DNA, whereas the V and J calls and clone size are those reported in that table. The sample has about 160,000 clones; around 78% are singletons. This record belongs to a study of cytomegalovirus exposure and HLA in healthy donors. About the research overall: Genotyping of roughly 400 donors showed that about 83% belonged to the Caucasian-associated ancestry cluster.

Study-level findings and limits: In vitro testing confirmed a few CMV-associated chains as specific for CMV antigens.

The sequence came from a woman between 40 and 50 years old in good health and CMV-seronegative. Sequenced: PBMCs. V and J are TRBV18 and TRBJ1-1; D gene ambiguous. The CDR3 nucleotides are TGTGCCAGCTCACCAGAGTTGGCGGGGAGCGAAGCTTTCTTT. As protein: CASSPELAGSEAFF.